Listed below are T cell receptor beta chains from one sample, sequenced in a study of regulatory T cells in long-lasting Graves disease. One entry per CDR3 protein results from TCRdb running MiXCR on the multiplex PCR reads. The sample consists of over 350,000 distinct CDR3 sequences, 13% to 15% of them appearing once. The sample was also reused in another study, on T cells in Graves' hyperthyroidism and ophthalmopathy.

The sample here was peripheral blood mononuclear cells (PBMCs), taken at new diagnosis, from a patient treated with antithyroid drugs. These receptor sequences come from a woman in her forties or fifties with Graves disease. Both conserved end residues are part of each CDR3. The order of the fields is D gene, J gene, clone size, V gene, CDR3 DNA, CDR3 protein. The D gene is left open where the match is weak. Rows may omit the clone size; those that give it use once, few, many or a size class.

.	TRBJ2-7	few	TRBV5-8	TGTGCCAGCTCGGTCAGTAGAGATTACGAGCAGTACTTC	CASSVSRDYEQYF
TRBD1	TRBJ1-6	.	TRBV2	TGTGCCAGCAGACCTTACAGGGGGGAATCACCCCTCCACTTT	CASRPYRGESPLHF
.	TRBJ2-3	many	TRBV7-2	TGTGCCAGCAGCTTAGGCACAGATACGCAGTATTTT	CASSLGTDTQYF
TRBD2	TRBJ2-1	few	TRBV19	TGTGCCAGTAGTAAAAGACTAGCGGGAGGTGATGAGCAGTTCTTC	CASSKRLAGGDEQFF
TRBD1	TRBJ2-1	few	TRBV10-3	TGTGCCATCAGTGTCGGGACAGGGGACAACAATGAGCAGTTCTTC	CAISVGTGDNNEQFF
.	TRBJ2-7	few	TRBV20-1	TGCAGTGCTAGAGATCCAGCGACGGTCAGGGAGCAGTACTTC	CSARDPATVREQYF
.	TRBJ1-5	many	TRBV28	TGTGCCAGCAGTTCGCAGCAGCCCCAGCATTTT	CASSSQQPQHF
TRBD2	TRBJ2-7	few	TRBV12-3/TRBV12-4	TGTGCCAGCCGGCACGGGACTAGCGGGTACTACGAGCAGTACTTC	CASRHGTSGYYEQYF
.	TRBJ2-5	many	TRBV2	TGTGCCAGCAGTGTCTACCAAGAGACCCAGTACTTC	CASSVYQETQYF
.	TRBJ1-1	.	TRBV29-1	TGCAGCGCCGGACAGAGAAACACTGAAGCTTTCTTT	CSAGQRNTEAFF
TRBD2	TRBJ2-7	.	TRBV12-3/TRBV12-4	TGTGCCAGCAGTTATTACCAGAGCGGGAGGGCCTTAGGGGAGCAGTACTTC	CASSYYQSGRALGEQYF
TRBD1	TRBJ2-7	.	TRBV7-6	TGTGCCAGCAGCTTAGGTGACAGGGGTCACGAGCAGTACTTC	CASSLGDRGHEQYF
TRBD1	TRBJ2-1	many	TRBV7-6	TGTGCCAGCAGCTTAAAATCCCGGGACAGCTACTACAATGAGCAGTTCTTC	CASSLKSRDSYYNEQFF
TRBD1	TRBJ2-2	many	TRBV6-1	TGTGCCACCATCCCGACAGGGTCAAACACCGGGGAGCTGTTTTTT	CATIPTGSNTGELFF
TRBD1	TRBJ1-2	many	TRBV2	TGTGCCACCGAGGACAGGGTGGAGACCAGCTATGGCTACACCTTC	CATEDRVETSYGYTF
.	TRBJ2-1	few	TRBV10-3	TGTGCCATCAGTTCATCAGCGGAGGGGTACAATGAGCAGTTCTTC	CAISSSAEGYNEQFF
TRBD2	TRBJ2-7	many	TRBV6-5	TGTGCCAGCAGTTACTTTAGCGGGGCCCCCTACGAGCAGTACTTC	CASSYFSGAPYEQYF
TRBD2	TRBJ2-3	many	TRBV20-1	TGCAGTGCTGCGGGACTAGCGGGAGTTACGACAGATACGCAGTATTTT	CSAAGLAGVTTDTQYF